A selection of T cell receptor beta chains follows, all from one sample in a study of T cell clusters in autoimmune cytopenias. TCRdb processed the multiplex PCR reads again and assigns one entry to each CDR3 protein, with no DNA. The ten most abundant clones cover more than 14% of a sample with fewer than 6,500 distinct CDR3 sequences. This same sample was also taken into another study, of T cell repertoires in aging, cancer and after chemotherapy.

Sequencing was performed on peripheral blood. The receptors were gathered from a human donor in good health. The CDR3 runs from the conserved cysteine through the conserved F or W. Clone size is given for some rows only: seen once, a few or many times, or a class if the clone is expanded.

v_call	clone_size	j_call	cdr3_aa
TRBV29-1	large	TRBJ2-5	CSGASLIETQYF
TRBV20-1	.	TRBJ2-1	CSARSGTLSYNEQFF
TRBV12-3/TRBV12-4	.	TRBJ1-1	CASSLNGGVITEAFF
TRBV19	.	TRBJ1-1	CASSRRTGDRTEAFF
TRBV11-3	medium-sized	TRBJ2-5	CASSLDPLQETQYF
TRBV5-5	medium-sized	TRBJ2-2	CASSRRGRESGELFF
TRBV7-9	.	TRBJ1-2	CASSTWTDGYTF
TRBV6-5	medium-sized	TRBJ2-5	CASSYGGLAGSQETQYF
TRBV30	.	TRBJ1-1	CAWRQNWGVDTEAFF
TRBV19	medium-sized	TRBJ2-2	CASRDRDYTGELFF
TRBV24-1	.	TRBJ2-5	CATSDFGQGLPETQYF
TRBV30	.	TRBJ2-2	CAWRRLAGVGELFF
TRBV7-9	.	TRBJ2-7	CASSPDRGFDEQYF
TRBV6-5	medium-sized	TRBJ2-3	CASSYSRRTDTQYF
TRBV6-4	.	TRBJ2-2	CASSDFDLGELFF
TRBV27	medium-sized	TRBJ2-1	CASSLSRGDNEQFF
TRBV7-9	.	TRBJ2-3	CASSLLGRGTDTKYF
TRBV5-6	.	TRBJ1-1	CASSPTGGGRAAFF
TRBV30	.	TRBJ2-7	CAWNRDVQAEQYF
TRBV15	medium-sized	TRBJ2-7	CATSIGRSYEQYF
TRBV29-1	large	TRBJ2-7	CSVDNGYEQYF
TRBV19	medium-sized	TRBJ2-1	CASSISGGGNEQFF